This TCR beta chain is from a study of OX40 agonist ivuxolimab in advanced cancers. Findings and limits, study-wide: The work left the antigen specificity of expanded peripheral T cells undetermined.

Using immunoSEQ multiplex PCR, the repertoire was profiled, and TCRdb retains in-frame clones only, with some absent. The sample consists of about 26,000 clones, approximately 85% of them appearing once. With regard to this clone: Its antigen is currently unknown.

V was cut by 2 bases and J by 8 bases, with 9 bases left in between. Germline CDR1 MNHEY, CDR2 SVGAGI. The CDR3 loop spans 13 amino acids. The V and J genes are TRBV6-5 and TRBJ1-4, with TRBD1 as a possible D gene (5 bases). The receptor's source is an adult with an advanced solid tumor such as melanoma, head and neck, liver or kidney cancer. The starting material was CD4+ or CD8+ T cells sorted from blood, obtained in a trial of the OX40 agonist ivuxolimab. The CDR3 spells CASSYAGAEKLFF. The CDR3 nucleotides are TGTGCCAGCAGTTACGCCGGGGCGGAAAAACTGTTTTTT.